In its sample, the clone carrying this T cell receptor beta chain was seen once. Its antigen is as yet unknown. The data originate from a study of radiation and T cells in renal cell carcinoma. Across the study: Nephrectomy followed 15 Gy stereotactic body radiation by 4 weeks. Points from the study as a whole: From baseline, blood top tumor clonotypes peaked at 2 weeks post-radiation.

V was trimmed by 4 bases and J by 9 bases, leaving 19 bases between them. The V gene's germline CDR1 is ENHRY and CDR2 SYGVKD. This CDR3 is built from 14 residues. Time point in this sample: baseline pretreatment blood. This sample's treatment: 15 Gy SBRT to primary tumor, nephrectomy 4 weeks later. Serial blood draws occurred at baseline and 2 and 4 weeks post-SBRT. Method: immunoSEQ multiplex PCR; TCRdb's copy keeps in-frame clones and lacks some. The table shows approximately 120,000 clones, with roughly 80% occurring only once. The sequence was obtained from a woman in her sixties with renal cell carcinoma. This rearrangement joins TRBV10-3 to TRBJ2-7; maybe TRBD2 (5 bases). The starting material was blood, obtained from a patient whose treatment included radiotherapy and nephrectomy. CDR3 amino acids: CAISGGESLRVQYF. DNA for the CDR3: TGTGCCATCAGTGGTGGGGAGTCCCTACGGGTGCAGTACTTC.